The source of this T cell receptor beta chain is a study of blood T cell repertoires in COVID-19. On the study more broadly: Specimens from acute and convalescent COVID-19 originated in the United States, Italy and Spain. Nucleic acid was either cDNA or gDNA, and it came from T cells, B-cell-depleted T cells, or PBMCs.

CDR3 length equals 15 residues. Trimming at V came to 5 bases and at J to 6 bases, leaving 11 bases not matched to a gene. Per the germline V gene, CDR1 is MNHEY and CDR2 is SVGEGT. Per the study methods: Amplification with reference gene primers provided the estimates of nucleated cell counts. The method was immunoSEQ multiplex PCR; TCRdb's version includes in-frame clones alone and lacks a portion of them. V, J and clone size derive from that table, while D and trimming were established from the DNA sequence. The data show approximately 400,000 clones, around 83% seen once. Individuals drawn from approximately 22 US areas were about 18 to 95 years old.

Source material: PBMCs or T cells enriched from blood (not recorded which). This sequence originates from a woman aged 45-65 years who had recovered from COVID-19. The chain has TRBV6-2 or TRBV6-3 and TRBJ1-2; 8 nucleotides agree with TRBD1. The CDR3 DNA follows: TGTGCCAGCAGTACACGGGGGACAGGCTATAATGGCTACACCTTC. This sequence encodes CASSTRGTGYNGYTF.